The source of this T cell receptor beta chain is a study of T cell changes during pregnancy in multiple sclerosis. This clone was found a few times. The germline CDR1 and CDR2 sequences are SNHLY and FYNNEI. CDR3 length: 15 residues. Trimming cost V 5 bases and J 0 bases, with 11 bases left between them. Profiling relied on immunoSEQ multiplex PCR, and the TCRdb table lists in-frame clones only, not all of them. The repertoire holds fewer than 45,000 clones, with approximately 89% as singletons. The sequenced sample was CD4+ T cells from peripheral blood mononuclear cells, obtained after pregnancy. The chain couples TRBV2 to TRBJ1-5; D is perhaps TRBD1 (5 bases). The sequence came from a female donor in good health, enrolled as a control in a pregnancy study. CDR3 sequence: CASSSDTYSNQPQHF. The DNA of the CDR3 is TGTGCCAGCAGTTCGGACACCTATAGCAATCAGCCCCAGCATTTT.